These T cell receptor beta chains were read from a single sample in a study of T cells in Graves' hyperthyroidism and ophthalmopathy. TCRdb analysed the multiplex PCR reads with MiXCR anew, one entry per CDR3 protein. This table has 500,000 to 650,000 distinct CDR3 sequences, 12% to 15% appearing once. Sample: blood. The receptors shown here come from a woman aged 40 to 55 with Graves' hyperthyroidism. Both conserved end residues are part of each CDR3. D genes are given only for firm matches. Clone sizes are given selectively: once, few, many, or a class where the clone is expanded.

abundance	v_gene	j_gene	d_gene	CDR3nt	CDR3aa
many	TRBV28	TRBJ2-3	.	TGTGCCAGCAGCGCCACAGGAGTTAGCACAGATACGCAGTATTTT	CASSATGVSTDTQYF
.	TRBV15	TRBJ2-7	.	TGTGCCACCAGCAGAGATGGGCAGGGTTCCGGCGAGCAGTACTTC	CATSRDGQGSGEQYF
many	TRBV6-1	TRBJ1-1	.	TGTGCCAGCACCCAAGGACCGTTGAACACTGAAGCTTTCTTT	CASTQGPLNTEAFF
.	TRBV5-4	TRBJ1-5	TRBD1	TGTGCCAGCAGCCGGGACAGAAGCAATCAGCCCCAGCATTTT	CASSRDRSNQPQHF
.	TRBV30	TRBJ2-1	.	TGTGCCTGGATAAACGGATACAATGAGCAGTTCTTC	CAWINGYNEQFF
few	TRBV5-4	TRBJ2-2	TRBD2	TGTGCCAGCAGCCCATCTAGCGGTCAACTGTTTTTT	CASSPSSGQLFF
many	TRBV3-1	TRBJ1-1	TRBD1	TGTGCCAGCAGCGAAGGGACAGCCACTGAAGCTTTCTTT	CASSEGTATEAFF
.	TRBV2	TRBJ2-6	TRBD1	TGTGCCAGCAGTGGGGGGACAGGGGGATCTGGGGCCAACGTCCTGACTTTC	CASSGGTGGSGANVLTF
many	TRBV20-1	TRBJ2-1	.	TGCAGTGCTAGTCGGATTGGGTTTTACAATGAGCAGTTCTTC	CSASRIGFYNEQFF
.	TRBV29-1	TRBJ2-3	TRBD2	TGCAGCGTAGCTGGGTGGGGGGGGACGAGTCCAGATACGCAGTATTTT	CSVAGWGGTSPDTQYF